This TCR beta chain is drawn from a study of response to subunit inactivated influenza vaccine. Study-wide findings and caveats: The authors proposed limited new T cell recruitment per seasonal influenza vaccination.

From the RT-PCR reads, TCRdb called clonotypes with MiXCR, one entry per CDR3 protein. Here the sample spans about 180,000 distinct CDR3 sequences, around 9% being singletons. V lost 6 bases to trimming and J lost 6 bases, with 14 bases between them. The germline CDR1 and CDR2 sequences are ENHRY and SYGVKD. This CDR3 has 14 amino acids. This clonotype appeared many times. The antigen is unknown. The sample consisted of non-naive T cells sorted from PBMCs, taken on the day of vaccination. The TCR originated in a man aged 50 to 59 who received an inactivated influenza vaccine. The V gene is TRBV10-3, the J gene TRBJ2-2, with D possibly TRBD2 on 5 matching bases. CDR3 in DNA: TGTGCCATCAGCTCAGCTCCGGACTCCGGGGAGCTGTTTTTT. Translated, it gives CAISSAPDSGELFF.